Described below is a single T cell receptor (beta chain) sequence and its context. This entry is derived from a study of T cell changes during pregnancy in multiple sclerosis. Per germline, CDR1 SGHDT and CDR2 YYEEEE. V was trimmed by 2 bases and J by 3 bases, leaving 12 bases between them. The CDR3 sequence is 15 residues long. Clones were read by immunoSEQ multiplex PCR, and TCRdb kept only the in-frame ones, dropping some. The sample holds tens of thousands of clones, approximately 90% seen once. V usage is TRBV5-6 and J usage is TRBJ2-1; D might be TRBD2 (5 bases). Specimen: peripheral blood, collected after pregnancy. The TCR originated in a female donor in good health, enrolled as a control in a pregnancy study. CDR3 residues: CASSLKGRGYNEQFF. CDR3 nucleotide sequence: TGTGCCAGCAGCTTAAAGGGCCGGGGCTACAATGAGCAGTTCTTC.